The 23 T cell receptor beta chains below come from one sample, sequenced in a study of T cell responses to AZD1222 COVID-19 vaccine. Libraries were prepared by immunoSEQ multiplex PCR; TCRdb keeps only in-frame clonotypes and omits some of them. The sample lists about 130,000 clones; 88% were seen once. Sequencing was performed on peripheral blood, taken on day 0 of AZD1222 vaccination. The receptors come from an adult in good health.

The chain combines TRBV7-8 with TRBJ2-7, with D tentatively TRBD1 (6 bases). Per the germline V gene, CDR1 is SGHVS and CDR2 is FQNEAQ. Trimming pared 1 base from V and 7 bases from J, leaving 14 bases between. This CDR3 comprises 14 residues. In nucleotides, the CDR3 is TGTGCCAGCAGCTTAGAGTTCTGGGGGCGAGAGCAGTACTTC. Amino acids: CASSLEFWGREQYF. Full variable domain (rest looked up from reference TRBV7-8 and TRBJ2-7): GAGVSQSPRYKVAKRGQDVALRCDPISGHVSLFWYQQALGQGPEFLTYFQNEAQLDKSGLPSDRFFAERPEGSVSTLKIQRTQQEDSAVYLCASSLEFWGREQYFGPGTRLTVT.

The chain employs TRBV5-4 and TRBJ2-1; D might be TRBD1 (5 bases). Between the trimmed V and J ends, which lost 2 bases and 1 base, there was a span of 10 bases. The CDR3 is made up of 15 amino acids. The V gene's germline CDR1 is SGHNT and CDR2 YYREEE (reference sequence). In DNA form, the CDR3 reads TGTGCCAGCAGCTTAGAGACAGCATCCTACAATGAGCAGTTCTTC. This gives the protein CASSLETASYNEQFF. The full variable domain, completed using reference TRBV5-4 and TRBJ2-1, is ETGVTQSPTHLIKTRGQQVTLRCSSQSGHNTVSWYQQALGQGPQFIFQYYREEENGRGNFPPRFSGLQFPNYSSELNVNALELDDSALYLCASSLETASYNEQFFGPGTRLTVL.

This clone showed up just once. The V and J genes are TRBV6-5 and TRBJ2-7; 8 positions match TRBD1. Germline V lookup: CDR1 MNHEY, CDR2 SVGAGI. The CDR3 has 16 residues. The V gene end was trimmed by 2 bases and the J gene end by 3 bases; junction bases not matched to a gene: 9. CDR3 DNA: TGTGCCAGCAGTTACGCCACCGGGACAGGCAACTACGAGCAGTACTTC. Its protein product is CASSYATGTGNYEQYF.

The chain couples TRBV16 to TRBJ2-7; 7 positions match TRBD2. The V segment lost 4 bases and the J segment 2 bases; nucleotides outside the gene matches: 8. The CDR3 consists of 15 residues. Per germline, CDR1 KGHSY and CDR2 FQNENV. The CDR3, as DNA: TGTGCCAGCAGCCGCCCGTCCGGACTAGCCTACGAGCAGTACTTC. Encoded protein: CASSRPSGLAYEQYF.

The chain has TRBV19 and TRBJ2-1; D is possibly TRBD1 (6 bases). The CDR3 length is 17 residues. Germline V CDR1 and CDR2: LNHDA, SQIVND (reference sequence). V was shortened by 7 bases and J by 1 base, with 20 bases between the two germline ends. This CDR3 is CASKGQYRGESYNEQFF. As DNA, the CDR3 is TGTGCCAGTAAAGGACAGTACCGGGGCGAATCCTACAATGAGCAGTTCTTC.

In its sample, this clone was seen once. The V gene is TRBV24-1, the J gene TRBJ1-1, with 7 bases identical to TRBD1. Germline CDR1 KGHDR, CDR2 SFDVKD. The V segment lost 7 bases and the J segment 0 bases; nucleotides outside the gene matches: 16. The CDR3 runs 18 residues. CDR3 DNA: TGTGCCACCAGGGCTGAGACCGGGACAGCCTTCATGAACACTGAAGCTTTCTTT. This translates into CATRAETGTAFMNTEAFF.

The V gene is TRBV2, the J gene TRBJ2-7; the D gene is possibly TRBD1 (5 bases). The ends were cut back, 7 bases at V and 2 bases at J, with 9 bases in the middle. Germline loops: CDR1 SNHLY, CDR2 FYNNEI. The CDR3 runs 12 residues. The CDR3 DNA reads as TGTGCCAGCAAACAGGAGACCTACGAGCAGTACTTC. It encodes CASKQETYEQYF.

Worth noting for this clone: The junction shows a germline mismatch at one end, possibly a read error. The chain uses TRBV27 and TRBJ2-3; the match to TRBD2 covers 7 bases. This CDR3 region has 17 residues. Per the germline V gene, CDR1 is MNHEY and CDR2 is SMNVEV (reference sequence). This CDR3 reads CASSLYLGGGGTDTQYF. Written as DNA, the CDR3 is TGTGCCAGCAGCTTATACTTGGGGGGGGGAGGCACAGATACGCAGTATTTT.

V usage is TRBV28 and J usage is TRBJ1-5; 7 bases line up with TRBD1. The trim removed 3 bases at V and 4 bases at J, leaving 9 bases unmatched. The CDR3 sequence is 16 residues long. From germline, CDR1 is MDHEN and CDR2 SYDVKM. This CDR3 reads CASSFDREVRNQPQHF. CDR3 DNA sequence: TGTGCCAGCAGTTTTGACAGGGAGGTTAGGAATCAGCCCCAGCATTTT. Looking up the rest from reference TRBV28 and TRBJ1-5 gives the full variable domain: DVKVTQSSRYLVKRTGEKVFLECVQDMDHENMFWYRQDPGLGLRLIYFSYDVKMKEKGDIPEGYSVSREKKERFSLILESASTNQTSMYLCASSFDREVRNQPQHFGDGTRLSIL.

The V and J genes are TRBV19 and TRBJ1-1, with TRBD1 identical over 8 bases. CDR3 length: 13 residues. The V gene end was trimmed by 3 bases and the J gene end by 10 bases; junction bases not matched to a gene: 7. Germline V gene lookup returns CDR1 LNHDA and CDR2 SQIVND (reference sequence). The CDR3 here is CASSMAGGEGAFF. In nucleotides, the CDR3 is TGTGCCAGTAGTATGGCAGGGGGCGAGGGAGCTTTCTTT.

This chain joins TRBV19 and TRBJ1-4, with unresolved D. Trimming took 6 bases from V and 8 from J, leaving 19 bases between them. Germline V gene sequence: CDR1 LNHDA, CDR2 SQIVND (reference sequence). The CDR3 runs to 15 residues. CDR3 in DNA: TGTGCCAGTAGAACGGGAGCCGCTCCCGCGGAAAAACTGTTTTTT. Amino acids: CASRTGAAPAEKLFF.

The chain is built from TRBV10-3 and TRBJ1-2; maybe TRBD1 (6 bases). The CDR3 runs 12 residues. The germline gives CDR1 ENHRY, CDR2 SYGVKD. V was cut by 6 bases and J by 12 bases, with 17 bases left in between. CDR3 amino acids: CAIRDRDPGDTF. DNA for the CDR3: TGTGCCATCAGGGACAGAGACCCTGGAGACACCTTC.

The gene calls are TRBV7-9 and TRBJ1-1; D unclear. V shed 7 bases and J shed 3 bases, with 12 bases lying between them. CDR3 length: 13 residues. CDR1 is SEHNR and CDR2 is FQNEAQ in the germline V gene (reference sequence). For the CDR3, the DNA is TGTGCCAGCATGGAGGCCGCTTACACTGAAGCTTTCTTT. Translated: CASMEAAYTEAFF.

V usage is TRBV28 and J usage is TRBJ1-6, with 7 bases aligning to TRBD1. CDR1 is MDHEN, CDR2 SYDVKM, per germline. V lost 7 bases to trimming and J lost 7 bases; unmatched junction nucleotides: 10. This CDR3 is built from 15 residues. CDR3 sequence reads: CASTGAGGWNSPLHF. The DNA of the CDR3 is TGTGCCAGCACGGGGGCAGGGGGTTGGAATTCACCCCTCCACTTT.

CDR3 sequence: CASSSGQIFYNEQFF. CDR3 nucleotide sequence: TGTGCCAGCAGCTCGGGACAGATCTTTTACAATGAGCAGTTCTTC. The chain joins TRBV7-6 to TRBJ2-1; 7 positions match TRBD1. V was pared by 4 bases and J by 4 bases, with 7 bases of the junction left unmatched. CDR1 is SGHVS, CDR2 FNYEAQ, per germline. The CDR3 extends over 15 amino acids.

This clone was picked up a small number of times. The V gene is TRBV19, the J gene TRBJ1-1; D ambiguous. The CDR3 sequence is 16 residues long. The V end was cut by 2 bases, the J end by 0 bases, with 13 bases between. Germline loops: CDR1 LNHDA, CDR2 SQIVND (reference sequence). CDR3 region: CASSIRWRQLNTEAFF. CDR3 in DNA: TGTGCCAGTAGTATAAGATGGCGGCAGTTGAACACTGAAGCTTTCTTT. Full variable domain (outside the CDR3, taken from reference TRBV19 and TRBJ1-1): DGGITQSPKYLFRKEGQNVTLSCEQNLNHDAMYWYRQDPGQGLRLIYYSQIVNDFQKGDIAEGYSVSREKKESFPLTVTSAQKNPTAFYLCASSIRWRQLNTEAFFGQGTRLTVV.

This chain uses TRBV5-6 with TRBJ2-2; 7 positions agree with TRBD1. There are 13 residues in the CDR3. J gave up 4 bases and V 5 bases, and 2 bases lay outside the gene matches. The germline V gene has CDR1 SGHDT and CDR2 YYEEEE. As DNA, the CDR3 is TGTGCCAGCAGGAGGGGGCGCACCGGGGAGCTGTTTTTT. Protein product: CASRRGRTGELFF. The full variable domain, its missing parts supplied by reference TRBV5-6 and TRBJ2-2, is DAGVTQSPTHLIKTRGQQVTLRCSPKSGHDTVSWYQQALGQGPQFIFQYYEEEERQRGNFPDRFSGHQFPNYSSELNVNALLLGDSALYLCASRRGRTGELFFGEGSRLTVL.

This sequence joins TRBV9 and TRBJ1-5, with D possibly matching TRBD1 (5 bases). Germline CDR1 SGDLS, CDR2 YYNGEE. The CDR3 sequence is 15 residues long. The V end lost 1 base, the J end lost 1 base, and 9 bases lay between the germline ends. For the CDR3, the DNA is TGTGCCAGCAGCGTAATGGGGGACAGCAATCAGCCCCAGCATTTT. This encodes CASSVMGDSNQPQHF.

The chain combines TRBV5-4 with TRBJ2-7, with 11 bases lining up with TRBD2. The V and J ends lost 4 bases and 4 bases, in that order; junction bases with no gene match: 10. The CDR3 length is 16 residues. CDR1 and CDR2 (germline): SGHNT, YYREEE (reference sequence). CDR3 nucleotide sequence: TGTGCCAGCAGCCCGGGGGGACTAGCGGACTCTTACGAGCAGTACTTC. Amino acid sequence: CASSPGGLADSYEQYF.

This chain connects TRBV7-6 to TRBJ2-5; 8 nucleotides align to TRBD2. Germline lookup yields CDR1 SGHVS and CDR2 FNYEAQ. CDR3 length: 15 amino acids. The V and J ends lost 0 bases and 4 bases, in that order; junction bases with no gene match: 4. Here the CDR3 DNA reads TGTGCCAGCAGCTTAGCAGCGGGAGACGGAGAGACCCAGTACTTC. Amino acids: CASSLAAGDGETQYF.

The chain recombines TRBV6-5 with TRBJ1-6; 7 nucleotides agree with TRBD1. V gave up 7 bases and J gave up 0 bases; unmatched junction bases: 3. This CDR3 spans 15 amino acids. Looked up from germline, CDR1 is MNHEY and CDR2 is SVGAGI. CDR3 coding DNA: TGTGCCAGCAAACAGGGGAGCTCCTATAATTCACCCCTCCACTTT. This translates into CASKQGSSYNSPLHF.

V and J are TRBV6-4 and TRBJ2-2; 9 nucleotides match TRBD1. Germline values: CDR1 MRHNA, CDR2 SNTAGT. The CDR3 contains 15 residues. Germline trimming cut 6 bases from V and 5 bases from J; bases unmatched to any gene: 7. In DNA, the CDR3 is TGTGCCAGCAGACCCGGGACAGGGAGGACCGGGGAGCTGTTTTTT. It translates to CASRPGTGRTGELFF.

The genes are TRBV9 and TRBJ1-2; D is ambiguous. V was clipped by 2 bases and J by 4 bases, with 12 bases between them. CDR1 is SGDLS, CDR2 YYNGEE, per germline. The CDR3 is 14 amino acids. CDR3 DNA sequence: TGTGCCAGCAGCGTCGCGTATGCCGGCTATGGCTACACCTTC. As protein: CASSVAYAGYGYTF.